The 21 T cell receptor beta chains presented below share a single source sample, sequenced in a study of shared T cell receptors in the human thymus. Sequenced by immunoSEQ multiplex PCR; TCRdb stores in-frame clones only, minus some. The sample shows hundreds of thousands of clones, more than 75% of them seen only once. Separately, the same data were catalogued under a study of human thymus T cells.

The sample comprised thymocytes. These receptors were taken from a boy in the first two years of life with a congenital heart defect.

The gene calls are TRBV29-1 and TRBJ1-2, with D possibly TRBD1 on 6 matching bases. This CDR3 spans 13 amino acids. V was trimmed by 7 bases and J by 8 bases, leaving 20 bases between them. Germline V gene lookup returns CDR1 SQVTM and CDR2 ANQGSEA. In DNA form, the CDR3 reads TGCAGCGGCACAACAGGGCCCGAAGTGGGCTACACCTTC. As protein: CSGTTGPEVGYTF.

This clone was detected only a few times. This chain connects TRBV5-8 to TRBJ2-2; no definite D call. In germline, CDR1 is SGHTS, CDR2 YDEGEE. Trimming pared 4 bases from V and 1 base from J, leaving 2 bases between. The CDR3 length is 12 residues. The DNA for the CDR3 is TGTGCCAGCAGCCTGAACACCGGGGAGCTGTTTTTT. Its protein is CASSLNTGELFF.

The CDR3 loop is CASSQDDYSTDTQYF. The DNA for the CDR3 is TGTGCCAGCAGCCAAGATGACTATAGCACAGATACGCAGTATTTT. The V call is TRBV4-2, the J call TRBJ2-3; D may be TRBD2 (5 bases). The CDR3 spans 15 residues. V lost 0 bases, J lost 0 bases, and 7 bases lay in between. Germline V lookup: CDR1 LGHNA, CDR2 YNFKEQ.

The sample holds one count of this clone. The gene calls are TRBV9 and TRBJ2-7; D perhaps matches TRBD1 (6 bases). Trimming took off 4 bases at V and 2 bases at J, with 10 bases between the two ends. Germline CDR1 SGDLS, CDR2 YYNGEE. The CDR3 is 13 amino acids. DNA for the CDR3: TGTGCCAGCAGCCCCAGGGGAACCTACGAGCAGTACTTC. It yields the protein CASSPRGTYEQYF.

V gene TRBV18 combines with J gene TRBJ1-1; D is uncertain. The V end lost 6 bases, the J end lost 0 bases, and 14 bases lay between the germline ends. Germline assignment: CDR1 KGHSH and CDR2 LQKENI. The CDR3 spans 15 residues. As DNA, the CDR3 is TGTGCCAGCTCCCCAAATCCCCAGTTGAACACTGAAGCTTTCTTT. Amino acids: CASSPNPQLNTEAFF.

This clone was observed a handful of times. The chain links TRBV30 to TRBJ2-2; the match to TRBD1 covers 8 bases. The CDR3 has 16 residues. V lost 5 bases and J lost 0; bases outside the gene matches: 8. In germline, CDR1 is GTSNPN, CDR2 SVGIG (reference sequence). This CDR3 reads CAWPDRGFSNTGELFF. CDR3 bases: TGTGCCTGGCCCGACAGGGGCTTTTCGAACACCGGGGAGCTGTTTTTT.

V and J are TRBV5-4 and TRBJ1-1; D call uncertain. The CDR3 has 13 amino acids. CDR1 SGHNT and CDR2 YYREEE come from the germline V gene (reference sequence). Trimming stripped 3 bases from V and 5 bases from J, with 11 bases between. The CDR3 sequence: CASSSLPETEAFF. The CDR3 DNA follows: TGTGCCAGCAGCTCCCTCCCGGAGACTGAAGCTTTCTTT.

The rearrangement links TRBV4-1 to TRBJ2-1, with unresolved D. CDR1 and CDR2 (germline): MGHRA, YSYEKL. The germline V and J ends were trimmed by 0 bases and 0 bases, with 6 bases remaining between them. CDR3 length equals 15 residues. CDR3 bases: TGCGCCAGCAGCCAAGATAGGAGCTCCTACAATGAGCAGTTCTTC. Its translation is CASSQDRSSYNEQFF.

The chain uses TRBV7-2 and TRBJ2-7; TRBD1 aligns across 8 bases. The length of the CDR3 is 14 residues. The ends lost 5 bases at V and 3 bases at J; junction bases unmatched: 6. Germline V lookup: CDR1 SGHTA, CDR2 FQGNSA. CDR3 coding DNA: TGTGCCAGCAGCCACCGGGACAGGAACTACGAGCAGTACTTC. This translates into CASSHRDRNYEQYF.

A remark on this clone: The same CDR3 also results from other DNA sequences found in this sample. The chain couples TRBV11-2 to TRBJ2-7; 7 bases map to TRBD2. CDR1 is SGHAT and CDR2 is FQNNGV in the germline V gene. The CDR3 runs 13 residues. Unmatched junction bases numbered 7, after V lost 5 bases and J lost 6 bases. This CDR3 is CASSPRLAGEQYF. The DNA for the CDR3 is TGTGCCAGCAGCCCCCGACTAGCTGGCGAGCAGTACTTC.

This clone has only a few counts. The V gene is TRBV7-9, the J gene TRBJ1-3; D uncertain. The V and J ends lost 1 base and 7 bases respectively, with 8 bases between them. This CDR3 region has 13 residues. The germline CDR1 and CDR2 sequences are SEHNR and FQNEAQ (reference sequence). The CDR3 nucleotides are TGTGCCAGCAGCTTAGAGCTGGAGAACACCATATATTTT. Amino acids: CASSLELENTIYF.

This sequence joins TRBV15 and TRBJ2-7, with a possible D match to TRBD1 (6 bases). The germline CDR1 and CDR2 sequences are LNHNV and YYDKDF (reference sequence). The CDR3 extends over 16 amino acids. The V end lost 5 bases, the J end lost 0 bases, and 17 bases lay between the germline ends. CDR3 DNA sequence: TGTGCCACCAGCCCCCAGCGGACAGCGCACTCCTACGAGCAGTACTTC. Translating gives CATSPQRTAHSYEQYF.

This sequence joins TRBV7-3 and TRBJ2-3, with 8 bases matching TRBD2. V shed 5 bases, J shed 4 bases, and the junction held 11 bases outside the gene matches. The CDR3 has 16 residues. Germline V gives CDR1 SGHTA, CDR2 FQGTGA. The CDR3, as DNA: TGTGCCAGCAGCGGATATCCAGCGGGAGTCCCAGATACGCAGTATTTT. Its translation is CASSGYPAGVPDTQYF.

This chain joins TRBV30 and TRBJ2-5; weak D call: TRBD1 (6 bases). CDR1 and CDR2 from the germline V gene are GTSNPN and SVGIG (reference sequence). This CDR3 is built from 14 residues. Trimming removed 3 bases at V and 3 bases at J, with 14 bases between. The CDR3 sequence: CAWRVGAGEETQYF. In DNA form, the CDR3 reads TGTGCCTGGAGGGTGGGGGCCGGGGAAGAGACCCAGTACTTC. Looking up the rest from reference TRBV30 and TRBJ2-5 gives the full variable domain: SQTIHQWPATLVQPVGSPLSLECTVEGTSNPNLYWYRQAAGRGLQLLFYSVGIGQISSEVPQNLSASRPQDRQFILSSKKLLLSDSGFYLCAWRVGAGEETQYFGPGTRLLVL.

The chain has TRBV4-1 and TRBJ2-4; 7 nucleotides match TRBD1. Germline-derived CDR1 and CDR2 are MGHRA and YSYEKL. V lost 0 bases to trimming and J lost 7 bases; unmatched junction nucleotides: 9. This CDR3 has 16 amino acids. This CDR3 is CASSQDKAPQGNIQYF. The CDR3 DNA reads TGCGCCAGCAGCCAAGATAAGGCCCCACAGGGGAACATTCAGTACTTC.

The chain links TRBV27 to TRBJ2-7; the match to TRBD1 covers 8 bases. This CDR3 region has 16 residues. The J segment lost 0 bases and the V segment lost 3 bases, leaving 7 bases of the junction unmatched. The germline V gene encodes CDR1 MNHEY and CDR2 SMNVEV (reference sequence). This CDR3 is CASSLNGDRLSYEQYF. The CDR3 DNA is TGTGCCAGCAGTTTGAATGGGGACAGGCTCTCCTACGAGCAGTACTTC.

This clone was counted once. The V gene is TRBV14, the J gene TRBJ2-7; 10 nucleotides match TRBD1. The CDR3 totals 18 residues. The trim removed 0 bases at V and 6 bases at J, leaving 14 bases unmatched. From germline, CDR1 is SGHDN and CDR2 FVKESK. CDR3 DNA sequence: TGTGCCAGCAGCCAAGAAGCCCGAGAGGACAGGGGGAACGCCGAGCAGTACTTC. It is translated as CASSQEAREDRGNAEQYF.

This clone was seen a single time. V is TRBV27 and J is TRBJ1-1; D is unresolved. V dropped 10 bases and J dropped 1 base, with 13 bases sitting between them. CDR1 is MNHEY and CDR2 is SMNVEV in the germline V gene (reference sequence). CDR3 length equals 13 residues. The CDR3 coding sequence is TGTGCCACCCAAGGGCGGGGGAACACTGAAGCTTTCTTT. This translates into CATQGRGNTEAFF.

This rearrangement joins TRBV7-8 to TRBJ2-5; 8 bases are shared with TRBD1. J gave up 1 base and V 5 bases, and 6 bases lay outside the gene matches. CDR1 is SGHVS, CDR2 FQNEAQ, per germline. The CDR3 has 15 amino acids. CDR3 region: CASSTGRGRQETQYF. The CDR3 DNA sequence: TGTGCCAGCAGCACCGGCAGGGGGCGCCAAGAGACCCAGTACTTC.

The rearrangement joins TRBV29-1 to TRBJ2-1; 8 bases match TRBD2. The CDR3 is 14 amino acids. The germline V gene has CDR1 SQVTM and CDR2 ANQGSEA. V lost 7 bases, J lost 0 bases, and 5 bases stayed unmatched. The CDR3 loop reads CSATGTSSYNEQFF. The DNA for the CDR3 is TGCAGCGCGACCGGGACTAGCTCCTACAATGAGCAGTTCTTC.

The rearrangement links TRBV4-2 to TRBJ1-5; D possibly corresponds to TRBD1 (6 bases). This CDR3 comprises 16 residues. Trimming cost V 4 bases and J 11 bases, with 24 bases left between them. Germline V lookup: CDR1 LGHNA, CDR2 YNFKEQ. The CDR3 spells CASSPETDSVLSAQHF. CDR3 nucleotides: TGTGCCAGCAGCCCAGAGACGGACAGCGTACTTTCGGCCCAGCATTTT.